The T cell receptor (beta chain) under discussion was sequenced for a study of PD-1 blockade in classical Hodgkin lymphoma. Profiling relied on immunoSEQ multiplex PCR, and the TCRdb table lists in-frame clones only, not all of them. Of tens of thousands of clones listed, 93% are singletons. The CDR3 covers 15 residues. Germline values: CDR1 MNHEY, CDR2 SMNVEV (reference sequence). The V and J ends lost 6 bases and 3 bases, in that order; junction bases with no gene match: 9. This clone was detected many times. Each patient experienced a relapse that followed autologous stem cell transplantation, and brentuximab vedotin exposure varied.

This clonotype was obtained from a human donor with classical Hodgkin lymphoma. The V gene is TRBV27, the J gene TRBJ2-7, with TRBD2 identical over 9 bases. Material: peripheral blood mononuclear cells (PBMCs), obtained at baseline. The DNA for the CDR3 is TGTGCCAGCAGATATGCGGGAGGGCCTCTCTACGAGCAGTACTTC. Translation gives CASRYAGGPLYEQYF.